This entry lists 3 T cell receptor beta chains sequenced from one sample in a study of human T cells and chemical hapten exposure. Via MiXCR, TCRdb re-called the RACE reads, giving one row per CDR3 protein. The table has about 71,000 distinct CDR3 sequences, around 9.5% seen once. As for time point: patch test 1, 2 weeks after DPC sensitization. Treatment noted: therapeutic diphenylcyclopropenone sensitization with weekly scalp DPC. The specimen comprised whole blood, sampled in connection with sensitization to the hapten diphenylcyclopropenone (DPC). The source is a woman in her forties with alopecia areata. Some clones in this sample may be carry-over from other donors' samples.

This clonotype was seen at least ten times. The genes are TRBV14 and TRBJ2-7; 9 bases align to TRBD1. Unmatched junction bases numbered 4, after V lost 4 bases and J lost 0 bases. Germline-derived CDR1 and CDR2 are SGHDN and FVKESK. The CDR3 is made up of 15 amino acids. The CDR3 here is CASSLYRGPSYEQYF. The CDR3 coding sequence is TGTGCCAGCAGCCTATACAGGGGGCCCTCCTACGAGCAGTACTTC. The entire variable domain, with the rest obtained from reference TRBV14 and TRBJ2-7, is as follows: EAGVTQFPSHSVIEKGQTVTLRCDPISGHDNLYWYRRVMGKEIKFLLHFVKESKQDESGMPNNRFLAERTGGTYSTLKVQPAELEDSGVYFCASSLYRGPSYEQYFGPGTRLTVT.

This clonotype was seen more than once but under ten times. The chain carries TRBV20-1 and TRBJ2-1; 9 bases match TRBD2. Germline CDR1 DFQATT, CDR2 SNEGSKA (reference sequence). Trimming removed 0 bases from V and 8 bases from J; junction bases left unmatched: 5. The length of the CDR3 is 14 residues. The CDR3 DNA is TGCAGTGCTAGAGAGCGGGGGGGCCAGGATGAGCAGTTCTTC. This gives the protein CSARERGGQDEQFF.

This clonotype was seen at least ten times. Germline is not matched at one junction end, which may reflect a read error. The gene calls are TRBV5-5 and TRBJ1-5; D not resolved. The V gene's germline CDR1 is SGHKS and CDR2 YYEKEE (reference sequence). The CDR3 is 15 amino acids. The CDR3 DNA sequence: TGTGCCAGCAGCTTGGATAGCCCAAGCAGTCAGCCCCAGCATTTT. Its protein product is CASSLDSPSSQPQHF.